This T cell receptor beta chain was sequenced during a study of T cells after somatic rescue of genetic block. Germline CDR1 is SGHTA and CDR2 is FQGTGA. CDR3 size: 13 residues. Between the trimmed V and J ends, which lost 0 bases and 3 bases, there was a span of 5 bases. Assay used: immunoSEQ multiplex PCR; TCRdb lists only in-frame clones, some missing. In the table there are around 100,000 clones, 80% to 95% of which are singletons. What was sequenced was peripheral blood mononuclear cells (PBMCs). The TCR originated in a woman aged 18-35 years. This chain links TRBV7-3 with TRBJ1-1; D not certain. The CDR3 sequence: CASSLTKDTEAFF. CDR3 DNA sequence: TGTGCCAGCAGCTTAACGAAGGACACTGAAGCTTTCTTT.